This T cell receptor (beta chain) was identified during a study of blood T cell repertoires in COVID-19. About the study: COVID-19 samples, acute and convalescent, were from the United States, Italy and Spain.

Libraries were prepared by immunoSEQ multiplex PCR; TCRdb keeps only in-frame clonotypes and omits some of them. The sample carries over 90,000 clones, more than 65% recorded once. CDR1 SGHRS and CDR2 YFSETQ come from the germline V gene. The CDR3 is 17 amino acids. Trimming at V came to 0 bases and at J to 7 bases, leaving 5 bases not matched to a gene. Material: peripheral blood. The chain joins TRBV5-1 to TRBJ1-6; the match to TRBD1 covers 12 bases. This clonotype was sampled from a man in his fifties or sixties with acute or convalescent COVID-19. CDR3 loop: CASSLAGTGGLNSPLHF. As DNA, the CDR3 is TGCGCCAGCAGCTTGGCCGGGACAGGGGGCTTGAATTCACCCCTCCACTTT.